These 12 T cell receptor beta chains originate from one sample sequenced in a study of blood T cell repertoires in COVID-19. Clones were read by immunoSEQ multiplex PCR, and TCRdb kept only the in-frame ones, dropping some. The repertoire holds hundreds of thousands of clones, more than 80% seen once, with about 0.24% in the top ten. Sequencing was performed on peripheral blood. These receptors came from a woman younger than 30 with acute or convalescent COVID-19.

The genes are TRBV10-2 and TRBJ1-2; perhaps TRBD1 as D (6 bases). The CDR3 is 14 amino acids. V lost 5 bases and J 4 bases, leaving 14 bases between the germline ends. Germline V lookup: CDR1 WSHSY, CDR2 SAAADI. The CDR3 sequence is CASSSRQEPYGYTF. The CDR3 bases are TGCGCCAGCAGTTCGCGACAGGAACCCTATGGCTACACCTTC.

This clone has only one observation. The chain combines TRBV7-2 with TRBJ1-6; TRBD1 matches 9 bases. The CDR3 consists of 16 residues. The germline CDR1 and CDR2 sequences are SGHTA and FQGNSA. The V and J ends lost 3 bases and 10 bases, in that order; junction bases with no gene match: 10. CDR3 nucleotides: TGTGCCAGCAGCTTCCGAGGACAGGGGTCTCGGTCACCCCTCCACTTT. Amino acid sequence: CASSFRGQGSRSPLHF.

The rearrangement joins TRBV6-6 to TRBJ2-2, with D tentatively TRBD2 (7 bases). This CDR3 has 16 residues. The germline V and J ends were trimmed by 7 bases and 4 bases, with 19 bases remaining between them. Germline V lookup: CDR1 MNHNY, CDR2 SVGAGI (reference sequence). The CDR3 here is CASTPLEGGGTGELFF. CDR3 DNA: TGTGCCAGCACTCCACTAGAAGGGGGGGGCACCGGGGAGCTGTTTTTT.

J is TRBJ2-5 and V is TRBV11-1; D gene unclear. CDR3 length: 15 amino acids. The V gene lost 5 bases and the J gene lost 7 bases, with 20 bases spanning the gap. Germline V gene data show CDR1 as SGHAT and CDR2 as FQDESV (reference sequence). CDR3 DNA: TGTGCCAGCAGCCCCCCCGTGCCTTCCCCGGGGACCCAGTACTTC. Translating it yields CASSPPVPSPGTQYF.

The V gene is TRBV29-1, the J gene TRBJ1-2; the match to TRBD1 covers 8 bases. The germline V gene has CDR1 SQVTM and CDR2 ANQGSEA. This CDR3 contains 14 residues. The ends lost 6 bases at V and 4 bases at J; junction bases unmatched: 10. The CDR3 DNA reads as TGCAGCGTAAGGGACAGGATCAAAAGCTATGGCTACACCTTC. Protein product: CSVRDRIKSYGYTF.

The chain carries TRBV4-1 and TRBJ1-4; tentatively, D is TRBD1 (6 bases). Germline CDR1 reads MGHRA; CDR2 reads YSYEKL. This CDR3 contains 13 residues. The V end was cut by 6 bases, the J end by 7 bases, with 12 bases between. The CDR3 sequence: CASRDRRGEKLFF. CDR3 coding DNA: TGCGCCAGCAGGGACAGAAGGGGTGAAAAACTGTTTTTT.

The chain couples TRBV24-1 to TRBJ2-2; 10 positions match TRBD1. CDR1 is KGHDR, CDR2 SFDVKD, per germline. CDR3 length: 16 amino acids. J gave up 5 bases and V 1 base, and 3 bases lay outside the gene matches. This chain's CDR3 is CATSDFGDRGTGELFF. The CDR3 region has the DNA TGTGCCACCAGTGATTTCGGGGACAGGGGAACCGGGGAGCTGTTTTTT.

For this clone: This sample also contains other DNA sequences that code for the same CDR3. The gene calls are TRBV5-1 and TRBJ1-5, with TRBD1 identical over 10 bases. V dropped 0 bases and J dropped 6; count of bases not matched to a gene: 0. CDR1 and CDR2 from the germline V gene are SGHRS and YFSETQ. CDR3 length equals 14 residues. CDR3 bases: TGCGCCAGCAGCTTGGGGACAGGGGGTCAGCCCCAGCATTTT. This encodes CASSLGTGGQPQHF.

This chain joins TRBV27 and TRBJ1-2; 7 nucleotides line up with TRBD1. Germline lookup yields CDR1 MNHEY and CDR2 SMNVEV (reference sequence). The CDR3 spans 14 residues. V trimming: 5 bases; J trimming: 0 bases; junction bases outside the gene matches: 3. For the CDR3, the DNA is TGTGCCAGCAGTGAAGGGACAGCTAACTATGGCTACACCTTC. Its translation is CASSEGTANYGYTF.

The rearrangement joins TRBV6-5 to TRBJ1-5; D not certain. The V gene lost 7 bases and the J gene lost 0 bases, with 7 bases spanning the gap. Germline CDR1 is MNHEY and CDR2 is SVGAGI. The CDR3 has 13 residues. The CDR3 reads CASKGDSNQPQHF. The CDR3 DNA sequence: TGTGCCAGCAAAGGAGATAGCAATCAGCCCCAGCATTTT.

This clone showed up just once. The rearrangement links TRBV5-1 to TRBJ2-1, with a weak D call TRBD1 (5 bases). The V gene lost 2 bases and the J gene lost 1 base, with 16 bases spanning the gap. The CDR3 is made up of 17 amino acids. From germline, CDR1 is SGHRS and CDR2 YFSETQ. CDR3 nucleotides: TGCGCCAGCAGCTTTGGGTCTGGAAGGGGATCCTACAATGAGCAGTTCTTC. This encodes CASSFGSGRGSYNEQFF.

This clone was seen only once. The chain is built from TRBV5-6 and TRBJ2-5, with TRBD1 matching over 8 bases. J was trimmed by 7 bases and V by 3 bases; bases with no gene match: 5. CDR1 is SGHDT, CDR2 YYEEEE, per germline. CDR3 size: 13 residues. CDR3 DNA sequence: TGTGCCAGCAGCTCGGACAGGGCGGCGACCCAGTACTTC. Amino acid sequence: CASSSDRAATQYF.